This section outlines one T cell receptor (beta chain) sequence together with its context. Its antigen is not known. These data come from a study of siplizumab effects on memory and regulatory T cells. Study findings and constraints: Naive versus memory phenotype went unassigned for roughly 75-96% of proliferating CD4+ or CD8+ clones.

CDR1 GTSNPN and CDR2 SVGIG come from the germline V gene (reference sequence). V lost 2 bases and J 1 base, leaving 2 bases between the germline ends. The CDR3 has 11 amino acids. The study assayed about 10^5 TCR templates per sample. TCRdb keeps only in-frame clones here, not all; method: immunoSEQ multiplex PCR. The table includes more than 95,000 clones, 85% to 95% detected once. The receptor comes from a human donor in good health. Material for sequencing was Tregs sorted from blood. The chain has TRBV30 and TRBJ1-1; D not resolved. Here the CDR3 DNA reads TGTGCCTGGAGTTGGAACACTGAAGCTTTCTTT. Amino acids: CAWSWNTEAFF.